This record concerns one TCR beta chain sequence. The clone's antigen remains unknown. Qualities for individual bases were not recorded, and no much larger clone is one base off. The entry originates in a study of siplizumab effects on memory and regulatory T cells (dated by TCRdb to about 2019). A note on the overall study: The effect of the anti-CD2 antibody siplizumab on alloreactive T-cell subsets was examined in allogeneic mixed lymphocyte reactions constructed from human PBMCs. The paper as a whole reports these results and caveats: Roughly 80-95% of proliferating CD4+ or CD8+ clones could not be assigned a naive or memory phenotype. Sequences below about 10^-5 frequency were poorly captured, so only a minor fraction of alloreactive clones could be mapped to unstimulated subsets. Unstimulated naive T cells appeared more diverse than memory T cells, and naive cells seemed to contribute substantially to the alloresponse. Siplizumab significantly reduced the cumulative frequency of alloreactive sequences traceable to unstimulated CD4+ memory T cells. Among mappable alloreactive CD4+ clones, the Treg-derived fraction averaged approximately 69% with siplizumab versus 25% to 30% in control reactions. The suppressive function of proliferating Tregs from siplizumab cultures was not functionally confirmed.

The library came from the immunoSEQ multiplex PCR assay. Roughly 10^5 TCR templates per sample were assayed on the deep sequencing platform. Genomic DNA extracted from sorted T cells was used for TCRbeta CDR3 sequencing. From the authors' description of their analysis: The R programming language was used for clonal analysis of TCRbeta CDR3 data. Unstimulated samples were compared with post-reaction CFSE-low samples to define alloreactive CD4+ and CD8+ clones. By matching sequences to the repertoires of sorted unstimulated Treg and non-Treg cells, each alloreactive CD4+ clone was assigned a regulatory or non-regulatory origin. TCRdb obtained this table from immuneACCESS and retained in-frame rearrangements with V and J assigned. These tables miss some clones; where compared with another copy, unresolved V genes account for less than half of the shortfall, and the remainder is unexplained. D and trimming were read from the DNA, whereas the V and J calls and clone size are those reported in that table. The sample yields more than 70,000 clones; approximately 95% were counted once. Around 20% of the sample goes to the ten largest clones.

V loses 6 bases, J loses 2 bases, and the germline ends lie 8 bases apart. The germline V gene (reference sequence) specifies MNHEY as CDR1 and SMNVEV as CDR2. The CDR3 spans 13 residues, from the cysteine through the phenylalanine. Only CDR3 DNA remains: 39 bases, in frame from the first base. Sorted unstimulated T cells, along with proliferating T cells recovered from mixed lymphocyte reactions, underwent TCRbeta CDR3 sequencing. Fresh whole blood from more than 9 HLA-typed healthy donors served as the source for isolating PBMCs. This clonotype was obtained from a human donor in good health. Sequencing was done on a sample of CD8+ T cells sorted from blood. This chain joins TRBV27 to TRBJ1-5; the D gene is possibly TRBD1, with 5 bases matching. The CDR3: CASSPGRNQPQHF. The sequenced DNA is TGTGCCAGCAGCCCGGGGCGCAATCAGCCCCAGCATTTT.